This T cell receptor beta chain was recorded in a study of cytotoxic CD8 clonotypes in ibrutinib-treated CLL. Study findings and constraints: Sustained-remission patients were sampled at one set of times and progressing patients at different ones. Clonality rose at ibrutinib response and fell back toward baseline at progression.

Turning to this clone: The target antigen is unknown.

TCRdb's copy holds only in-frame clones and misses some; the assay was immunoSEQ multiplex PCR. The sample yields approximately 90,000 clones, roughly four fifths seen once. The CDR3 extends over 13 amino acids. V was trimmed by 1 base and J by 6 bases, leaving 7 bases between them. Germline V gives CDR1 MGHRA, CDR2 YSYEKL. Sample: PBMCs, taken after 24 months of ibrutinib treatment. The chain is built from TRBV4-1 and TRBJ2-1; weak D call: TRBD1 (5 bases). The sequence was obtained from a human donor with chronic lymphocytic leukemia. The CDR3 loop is CASSQVQGNEQFF. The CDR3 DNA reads TGCGCCAGCAGCCAAGTTCAGGGCAATGAGCAGTTCTTC.